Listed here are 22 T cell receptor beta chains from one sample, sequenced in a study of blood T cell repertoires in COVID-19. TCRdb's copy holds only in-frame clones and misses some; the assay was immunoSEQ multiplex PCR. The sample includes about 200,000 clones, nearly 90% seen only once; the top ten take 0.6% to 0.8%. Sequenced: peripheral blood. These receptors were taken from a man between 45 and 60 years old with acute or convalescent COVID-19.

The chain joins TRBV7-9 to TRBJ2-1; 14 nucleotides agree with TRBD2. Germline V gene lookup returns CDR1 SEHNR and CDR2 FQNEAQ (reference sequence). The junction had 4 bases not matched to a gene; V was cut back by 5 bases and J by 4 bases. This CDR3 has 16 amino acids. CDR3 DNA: TGTGCCAGCAGCACCCGACTAGCGGGAGGGTACAATGAGCAGTTCTTC. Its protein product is CASSTRLAGGYNEQFF. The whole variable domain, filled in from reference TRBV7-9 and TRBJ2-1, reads DTGVSQNPRHKITKRGQNVTFRCDPISEHNRLYWYRQTLGQGPEFLTYFQNEAQLEKSRLLSDRFSAERPKGSFSTLEIQRTEQGDSAMYLCASSTRLAGGYNEQFFGPGTRLTVL.

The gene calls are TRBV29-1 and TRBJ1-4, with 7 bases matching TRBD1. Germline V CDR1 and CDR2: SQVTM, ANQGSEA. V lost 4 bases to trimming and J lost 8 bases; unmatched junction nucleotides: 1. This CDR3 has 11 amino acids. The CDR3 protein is CSVVDREKLFF. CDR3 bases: TGCAGCGTTGTGGACAGGGAAAAACTGTTTTTT.

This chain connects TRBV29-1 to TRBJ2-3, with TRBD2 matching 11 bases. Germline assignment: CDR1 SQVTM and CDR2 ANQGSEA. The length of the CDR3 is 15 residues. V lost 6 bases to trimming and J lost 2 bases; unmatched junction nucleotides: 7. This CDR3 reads CSVRGLAESTDTQYF. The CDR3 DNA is TGCAGCGTGCGGGGACTAGCGGAATCCACAGATACGCAGTATTTT.

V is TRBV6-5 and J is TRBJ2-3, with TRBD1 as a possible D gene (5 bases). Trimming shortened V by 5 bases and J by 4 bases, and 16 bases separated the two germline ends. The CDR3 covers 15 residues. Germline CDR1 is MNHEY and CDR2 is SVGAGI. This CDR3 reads CASSTSRGLADTQYF. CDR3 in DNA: TGTGCCAGCAGTACATCTAGGGGTCTGGCAGATACGCAGTATTTT.

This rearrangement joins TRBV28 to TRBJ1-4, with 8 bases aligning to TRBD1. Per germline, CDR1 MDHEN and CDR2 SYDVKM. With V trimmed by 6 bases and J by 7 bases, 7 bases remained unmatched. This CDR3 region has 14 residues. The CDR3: CASSSPGGGEKLFF. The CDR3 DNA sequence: TGTGCCAGCAGCTCCCCAGGGGGCGGTGAAAAACTGTTTTTT.

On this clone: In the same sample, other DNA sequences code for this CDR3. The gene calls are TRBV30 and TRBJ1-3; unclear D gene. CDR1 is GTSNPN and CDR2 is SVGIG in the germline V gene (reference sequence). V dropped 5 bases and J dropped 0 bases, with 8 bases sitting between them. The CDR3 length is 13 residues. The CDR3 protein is CAWGVSSGNTIYF. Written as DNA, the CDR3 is TGTGCCTGGGGAGTGAGCTCTGGAAACACCATATATTTT. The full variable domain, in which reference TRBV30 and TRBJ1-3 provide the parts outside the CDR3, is SQTIHQWPATLVQPVGSPLSLECTVEGTSNPNLYWYRQAAGRGLQLLFYSVGIGQISSEVPQNLSASRPQDRQFILSSKKLLLSDSGFYLCAWGVSSGNTIYFGEGSWLTVV.

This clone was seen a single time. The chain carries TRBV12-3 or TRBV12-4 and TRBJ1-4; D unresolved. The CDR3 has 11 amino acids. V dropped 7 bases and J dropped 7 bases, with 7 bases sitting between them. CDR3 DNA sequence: TGTGCCAGCATTGGCAGTGAAAAACTGTTTTTT. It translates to CASIGSEKLFF.

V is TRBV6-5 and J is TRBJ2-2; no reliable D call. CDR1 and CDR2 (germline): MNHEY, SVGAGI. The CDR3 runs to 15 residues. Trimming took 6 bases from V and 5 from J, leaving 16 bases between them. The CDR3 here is CASRQEVSPTGELFF. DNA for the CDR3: TGTGCCAGCAGGCAAGAGGTGTCTCCGACCGGGGAGCTGTTTTTT.

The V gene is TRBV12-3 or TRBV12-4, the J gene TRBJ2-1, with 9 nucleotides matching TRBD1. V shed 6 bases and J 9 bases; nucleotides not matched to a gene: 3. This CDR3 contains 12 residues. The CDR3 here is CASSLQGAEQFF. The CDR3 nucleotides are TGTGCCAGCAGCCTACAGGGGGCTGAGCAGTTCTTC.

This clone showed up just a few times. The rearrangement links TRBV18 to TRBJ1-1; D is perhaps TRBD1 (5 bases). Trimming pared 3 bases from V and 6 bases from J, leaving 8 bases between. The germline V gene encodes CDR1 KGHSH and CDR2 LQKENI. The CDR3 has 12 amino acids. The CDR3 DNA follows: TGTGCCAGCTCACCTGTGACAGCTGAAGCTTTCTTT. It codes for CASSPVTAEAFF.

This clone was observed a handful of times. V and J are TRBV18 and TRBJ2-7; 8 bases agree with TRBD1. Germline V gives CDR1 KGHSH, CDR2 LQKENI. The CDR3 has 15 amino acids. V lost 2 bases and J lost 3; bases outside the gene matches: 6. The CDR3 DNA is TGTGCCAGCTCACCAAATCAGGGGGCCGGCTACGAGCAGTACTTC. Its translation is CASSPNQGAGYEQYF.

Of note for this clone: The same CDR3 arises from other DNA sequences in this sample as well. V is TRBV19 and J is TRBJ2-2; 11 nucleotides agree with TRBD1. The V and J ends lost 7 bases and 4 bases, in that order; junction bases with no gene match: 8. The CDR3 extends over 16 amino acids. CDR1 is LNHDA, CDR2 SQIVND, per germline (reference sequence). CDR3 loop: CASTHKDRGLTGELFF. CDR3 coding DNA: TGTGCCAGTACCCACAAGGACAGGGGGCTCACCGGGGAGCTGTTTTTT.

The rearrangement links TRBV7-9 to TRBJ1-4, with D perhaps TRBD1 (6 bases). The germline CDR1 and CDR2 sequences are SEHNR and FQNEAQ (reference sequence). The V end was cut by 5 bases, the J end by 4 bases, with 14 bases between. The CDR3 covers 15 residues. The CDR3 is CASSPTGGLNEKLFF. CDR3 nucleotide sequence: TGTGCCAGCAGCCCGACGGGGGGGCTTAATGAAAAACTGTTTTTT. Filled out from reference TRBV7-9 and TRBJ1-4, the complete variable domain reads DTGVSQNPRHKITKRGQNVTFRCDPISEHNRLYWYRQTLGQGPEFLTYFQNEAQLEKSRLLSDRFSAERPKGSFSTLEIQRTEQGDSAMYLCASSPTGGLNEKLFFGSGTQLSVL.

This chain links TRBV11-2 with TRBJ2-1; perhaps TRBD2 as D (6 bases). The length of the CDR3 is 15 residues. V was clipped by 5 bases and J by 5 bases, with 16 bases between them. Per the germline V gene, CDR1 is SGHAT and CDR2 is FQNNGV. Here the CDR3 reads CASSRRVADNNEQFF. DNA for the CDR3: TGTGCCAGCAGCAGGCGGGTAGCGGATAACAATGAGCAGTTCTTC.

The CDR3 DNA is TGTGCCAGCAGCCTACCCCTCCAGGGTTCGTGCGATAGCAATCAGCCCCAGCATTTT. It translates to CASSLPLQGSCDSNQPQHF. The gene calls are TRBV14 and TRBJ1-5; maybe TRBD1 (5 bases). Germline lookup yields CDR1 SGHDN and CDR2 FVKESK. The CDR3 has 19 amino acids. Trimming shortened V by 4 bases and J by 0 bases, and 22 bases separated the two germline ends.

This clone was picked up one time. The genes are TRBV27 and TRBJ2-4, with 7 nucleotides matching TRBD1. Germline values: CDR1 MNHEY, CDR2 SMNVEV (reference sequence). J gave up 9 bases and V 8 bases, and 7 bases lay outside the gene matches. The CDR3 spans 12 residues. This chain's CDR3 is CASVGTVGIQYF. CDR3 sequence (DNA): TGTGCCAGCGTTGGGACAGTTGGCATTCAGTACTTC.

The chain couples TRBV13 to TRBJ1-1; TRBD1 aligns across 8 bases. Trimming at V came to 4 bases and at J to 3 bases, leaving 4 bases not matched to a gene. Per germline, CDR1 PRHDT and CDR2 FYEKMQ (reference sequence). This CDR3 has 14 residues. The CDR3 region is CASSYTDRDTEAFF. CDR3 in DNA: TGTGCCAGCAGCTACACGGACAGGGACACTGAAGCTTTCTTT.

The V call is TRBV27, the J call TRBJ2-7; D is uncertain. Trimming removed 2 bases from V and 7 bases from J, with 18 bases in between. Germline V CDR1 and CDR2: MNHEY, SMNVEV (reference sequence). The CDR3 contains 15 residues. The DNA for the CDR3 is TGTGCCAGCAGTTTACACGGGTCCTTGAGTGTGGAGCAGTACTTC. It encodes CASSLHGSLSVEQYF.

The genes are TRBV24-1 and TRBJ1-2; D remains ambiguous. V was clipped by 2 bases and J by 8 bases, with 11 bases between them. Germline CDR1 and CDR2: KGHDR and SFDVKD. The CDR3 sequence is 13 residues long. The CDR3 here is CATSDSQRLGYTF. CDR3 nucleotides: TGTGCCACCAGTGATTCGCAAAGACTCGGCTACACCTTC.

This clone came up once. The CDR3 is CASSPTDLHGYTF. CDR3 nucleotide sequence: TGTGCCAGCAGCCCGACAGACTTGCATGGCTACACCTTC. The chain recombines TRBV6-2 or TRBV6-3 with TRBJ1-2; D is possibly TRBD1 (5 bases). CDR1 is MNHEY and CDR2 is SVGEGT in the germline V gene. CDR3 length equals 13 residues. Trimming pared 6 bases from V and 6 bases from J, leaving 14 bases between.

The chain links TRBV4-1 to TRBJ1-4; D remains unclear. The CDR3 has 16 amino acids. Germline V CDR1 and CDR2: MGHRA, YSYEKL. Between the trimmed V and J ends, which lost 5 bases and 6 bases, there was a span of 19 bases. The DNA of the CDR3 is TGCGCCAGCAGCGCACGAGGCGGTGGCGGGGATGAAAAACTGTTTTTT. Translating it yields CASSARGGGGDEKLFF.

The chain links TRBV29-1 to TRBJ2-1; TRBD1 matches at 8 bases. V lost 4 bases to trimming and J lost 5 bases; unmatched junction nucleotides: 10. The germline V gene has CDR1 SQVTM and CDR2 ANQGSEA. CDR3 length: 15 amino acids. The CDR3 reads CSVAGGTGRDNEQFF. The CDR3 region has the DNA TGCAGCGTTGCTGGTGGGACAGGAAGGGACAATGAGCAGTTCTTC.